The 18 T cell receptor beta chains in this list originate from one sample, sequenced in a study of T-cell memory formation after mild COVID-19. Each CDR3 protein is one row after TCRdb ran MiXCR on the 5' RACE reads. The profile shows around 200,000 distinct CDR3 sequences, 20% to 25% of them singletons. The specimen sequenced was PBMCs or a T cell subset sorted from them (not recorded which). Receptors were obtained from an adult woman who had mild COVID-19 (a few samples of this study predate the infection). Cell type and time point are not known.

V and J are TRBV28 and TRBJ2-2, with TRBD2 as a possible D gene (8 bases). CDR3 size: 17 residues. Trimming removed 4 bases from V and 3 bases from J, with 18 bases in between. In germline, CDR1 is MDHEN, CDR2 SYDVKM. The CDR3: CASSWQGVAGYTGELFF. CDR3 nucleotide sequence: TGTGCCAGCAGTTGGCAGGGGGTAGCGGGATACACCGGGGAGCTGTTTTTT.

This clonotype was counted between two and nine times. The rearrangement links TRBV9 to TRBJ2-7; D is undetermined. Germline-derived CDR1 and CDR2 are SGDLS and YYNGEE. V dropped 3 bases and J dropped 6 bases, with 10 bases sitting between them. CDR3 length: 12 amino acids. This chain's CDR3 is CASSEPPGEQYF. The CDR3 nucleotides read TGTGCCAGCAGCGAGCCCCCCGGCGAGCAGTACTTC.

This chain uses TRBV24-1 with TRBJ2-2; D uncertain. The CDR3 length is 14 residues. Germline V gene data show CDR1 as KGHDR and CDR2 as SFDVKD. The V gene lost 1 base and the J gene lost 2 bases, with 4 bases spanning the gap. The CDR3 protein is CATSDFSNTGELFF. In nucleotides, the CDR3 is TGTGCCACCAGTGATTTCTCAAACACCGGGGAGCTGTTTTTT.

This clonotype occurred a few times. The rearrangement links TRBV5-5 to TRBJ1-3; TRBD1 agrees at 7 bases. The junction had 2 bases not matched to a gene; V was cut back by 5 bases and J by 3 bases. The CDR3 totals 13 residues. Per germline, CDR1 SGHKS and CDR2 YYEKEE (reference sequence). The CDR3 coding sequence is TGTGCCAGCAGTCGGGACAGTGGAAACACCATATATTTT. The encoded protein is CASSRDSGNTIYF.

The gene calls are TRBV5-1 and TRBJ1-2, with D possibly matching TRBD1 (5 bases). Trimming removed 4 bases from V and 4 bases from J, with 17 bases in between. The germline gives CDR1 SGHRS, CDR2 YFSETQ. The CDR3 sequence is 15 residues long. The CDR3: CASSDAQGTSYGYTF. In DNA, the CDR3 is TGCGCCAGCAGCGACGCCCAGGGCACGTCCTATGGCTACACCTTC.

The rearrangement joins TRBV24-1 to TRBJ2-5; possibly TRBD1 for D (6 bases). Germline-derived CDR1 and CDR2 are KGHDR and SFDVKD. The CDR3 consists of 14 residues. The V gene lost 0 bases and the J gene lost 2 bases, with 6 bases spanning the gap. This CDR3 is CATSDLGQQETQYF. For the CDR3, the DNA is TGTGCCACCAGTGATTTGGGACAGCAAGAGACCCAGTACTTC.

This clonotype has just a few counts. The rearrangement links TRBV12-3 or TRBV12-4 to TRBJ1-5; D remains unclear. This CDR3 comprises 10 residues. V dropped 8 bases and J dropped 4 bases, with 3 bases sitting between them. In DNA form, the CDR3 reads TGTGCCAGCGGTAATCAGCCCCAGCATTTT. Translation: CASGNQPQHF.

V usage is TRBV4-2 and J usage is TRBJ2-3, with TRBD2 matching 11 bases. Losses at the gene ends were 0 bases for V and 3 bases for J; bases not matched to a gene: 2. This CDR3 contains 16 residues. Germline V gene lookup returns CDR1 LGHNA and CDR2 YNFKEQ. This CDR3 reads CASSQDLAGGTDTQYF. DNA of the CDR3: TGTGCCAGCAGCCAAGACCTAGCGGGGGGAACAGATACGCAGTATTTT.

This chain uses TRBV11-2 with TRBJ1-5; D perhaps matches TRBD1 (6 bases). V was clipped by 2 bases and J by 7 bases, with 30 bases between them. This CDR3 is 20 amino acids long. Germline-derived CDR1 and CDR2 are SGHAT and FQNNGV. CDR3 sequence (DNA): TGTGCCAGCAGCTTATCAGTCGGCGTTGGCGTCTCCGCACAGGGACAGCCCCAGCATTTT. It is translated as CASSLSVGVGVSAQGQPQHF.

The rearrangement joins TRBV6-2 or TRBV6-3 to TRBJ2-3, with TRBD2 matching over 14 bases. Germline CDR1 MNHEY, CDR2 SVGEGT. This CDR3 is 18 amino acids long. Trimming removed 4 bases from V and 2 bases from J; junction bases left unmatched: 8. CDR3: CASSSGLAGGHFTDTQYF. CDR3 sequence (DNA): TGTGCCAGCAGTTCAGGACTAGCGGGGGGCCACTTCACAGATACGCAGTATTTT.

The table lists this clonotype with a count of one. The genes are TRBV7-9 and TRBJ2-1, with TRBD2 matching 8 bases. The CDR3 runs 16 residues. Germline-derived CDR1 and CDR2 are SEHNR and FQNEAQ (reference sequence). The V and J ends lost 4 bases and 6 bases, in that order; junction bases with no gene match: 11. CDR3 residues: CASSSTGTRRANEQFF. CDR3 sequence (DNA): TGTGCCAGCAGCTCGACCGGGACTAGACGTGCCAATGAGCAGTTCTTC. Using reference TRBV7-9 and TRBJ2-1 for the parts outside the CDR3, the full variable domain is DTGVSQNPRHKITKRGQNVTFRCDPISEHNRLYWYRQTLGQGPEFLTYFQNEAQLEKSRLLSDRFSAERPKGSFSTLEIQRTEQGDSAMYLCASSSTGTRRANEQFFGPGTRLTVL.

This clonotype was observed a few times. V gene TRBV6-2 or TRBV6-3 combines with J gene TRBJ1-1; D ambiguous. Germline V lookup: CDR1 MNHEY, CDR2 SVGEGT. This CDR3 has 17 amino acids. V was cut by 3 bases and J by 1 base, with 18 bases left in between. The DNA for the CDR3 is TGTGCCAGCAGTTATAACCGGGCTTCAGCGGGGAACACTGAAGCTTTCTTT. Protein sequence: CASSYNRASAGNTEAFF.

This clonotype turned up a few times. The chain joins TRBV12-3 or TRBV12-4 to TRBJ2-5, with 10 nucleotides matching TRBD2. The trim removed 3 bases at V and 5 bases at J, leaving 12 bases unmatched. CDR3 length equals 17 residues. CDR3 coding DNA: TGTGCCAGCAGTTTCGATCTAGCGGGAGAGGACTGGGAGACCCAGTACTTC. Translation: CASSFDLAGEDWETQYF.

The chain employs TRBV9 and TRBJ2-3, with D unresolved. The V and J ends lost 0 bases and 3 bases respectively, with 17 bases between them. Germline V gene sequence: CDR1 SGDLS, CDR2 YYNGEE. This CDR3 is built from 17 residues. The CDR3 here is CASSVELTGRVTDTQYF. The CDR3, as DNA: TGTGCCAGCAGCGTAGAATTAACCGGTAGGGTGACAGATACGCAGTATTTT.

The V and J genes are TRBV5-6 and TRBJ2-7; maybe TRBD2 (5 bases). V lost 1 base, J lost 4 bases, and 12 bases lay in between. The germline CDR1 and CDR2 sequences are SGHDT and YYEEEE. The CDR3 has 14 amino acids. The CDR3 is CASSLRGRWYEQYF. CDR3 DNA: TGTGCCAGCAGCTTGCGGGGTAGGTGGTACGAGCAGTACTTC.

This clonotype was counted only a few times. CDR3 residues: CASSPPWLAVETQYF. The CDR3 DNA sequence: TGTGCCAGCAGCCCCCCCTGGCTAGCGGTAGAGACCCAGTACTTC. The rearrangement links TRBV7-6 to TRBJ2-5; 7 bases map to TRBD2. The junction had 10 bases not matched to a gene; V was cut back by 5 bases and J by 4 bases. Germline assignment: CDR1 SGHVS and CDR2 FNYEAQ. The length of the CDR3 is 15 residues.

The J gene is TRBJ2-3, the V gene TRBV5-1; D unclear. Germline V CDR1 and CDR2: SGHRS, YFSETQ. The CDR3 consists of 14 residues. With 3 bases removed from V and 4 bases from J, the gap between germline ends came to 12 bases. CDR3 amino acids: CASSSVNSPDTQYF. CDR3 nucleotide sequence: TGCGCCAGCAGCTCTGTGAACTCCCCAGATACGCAGTATTTT.

This clonotype was seen repeatedly, ten times or more. The genes are TRBV7-8 and TRBJ2-5; D might be TRBD2 (7 bases). The CDR3 is made up of 14 amino acids. V lost 6 bases to trimming and J lost 5 bases, with 16 bases between them. Per germline, CDR1 SGHVS and CDR2 FQNEAQ. The CDR3 DNA reads TGTGCCAGCAGTCGCGGGGGCCTAGACGAGACCCAGTACTTC. It encodes CASSRGGLDETQYF.